The 23 T cell receptor beta chains below come from one sample, sequenced in a study of Ad26.COV2.S vaccination and SARS-CoV-2 variants. Treatment specified: roughly 18 received Ad26.COV2.S at low or high dose, single or two shots; 5 received placebo; per-sample allocation not given. Sampling occurred on day 63 after the first vaccine or placebo injection. Assay: immunoSEQ multiplex PCR; the TCRdb copy retains only in-frame clones and omits some. The data show about 480,000 clones, around nine tenths seen once. The sample consisted of peripheral blood, taken in a trial of Ad26.COV2.S vaccine versus placebo. These receptors all come from a person aged 18-65 years who received the Ad26.COV2.S COVID-19 vaccine or a placebo.

This rearrangement joins TRBV28 to TRBJ2-1; 7 nucleotides line up with TRBD2. Germline loops: CDR1 MDHEN, CDR2 SYDVKM. The junction had 12 bases not matched to a gene; V was cut back by 11 bases and J by 8 bases. The CDR3 has 13 amino acids. CDR3 region: CAHKSPGRDEQFF. CDR3 DNA sequence: TGTGCCCACAAATCCCCGGGGAGGGATGAGCAGTTCTTC.

In its sample, this clone was seen once. The chain recombines TRBV5-4 with TRBJ2-1, with D perhaps matching TRBD2 (5 bases). V lost 4 bases to trimming and J lost 9 bases, with 20 bases between them. The germline V gene has CDR1 SGHNT and CDR2 YYREEE (reference sequence). The CDR3 consists of 15 residues. CDR3 sequence: CASSPTLDWAGEQFF. Here the CDR3 DNA reads TGTGCCAGCAGCCCAACGCTTGACTGGGCGGGTGAGCAGTTCTTC.

The chain combines TRBV28 with TRBJ1-1; D is possibly TRBD1 (6 bases). The CDR3 length is 13 residues. V lost 8 bases and J 6 bases, leaving 16 bases between the germline ends. The germline V gene encodes CDR1 MDHEN and CDR2 SYDVKM. The CDR3 here is CASYRAGGAEAFF. For the CDR3, the DNA is TGTGCCAGCTACAGGGCAGGAGGGGCTGAAGCTTTCTTT.

This chain links TRBV7-2 with TRBJ1-2; unclear D gene. Per germline, CDR1 SGHTA and CDR2 FQGNSA. The V end lost 1 base, the J end lost 8 bases, and 17 bases lay between the germline ends. The CDR3 is made up of 15 amino acids. The CDR3 nucleotides are TGTGCCAGCAGCTTAGGTGCCGGGATCGGGCAGGGCTACACCTTC. Its translation: CASSLGAGIGQGYTF.

This sequence joins TRBV7-9 and TRBJ2-1; 15 bases line up with TRBD2. The CDR3 contains 17 residues. With V trimmed by 4 bases and J by 4 bases, 5 bases remained unmatched. Germline V gives CDR1 SEHNR, CDR2 FQNEAQ (reference sequence). CDR3 sequence (DNA): TGTGCCAGCAGCTCCAGGACTAGCGGGAGGGTTTACAATGAGCAGTTCTTC. Its translation is CASSSRTSGRVYNEQFF.

The chain uses TRBV11-2 and TRBJ2-7, with TRBD1 matching 7 bases. Germline V CDR1 and CDR2: SGHAT, FQNNGV. V trimming: 4 bases; J trimming: 3 bases; junction bases outside the gene matches: 6. The CDR3 has 14 residues. CDR3 region: CASSWGTANYEQYF. For the CDR3, the DNA is TGTGCCAGCAGCTGGGGGACAGCGAACTACGAGCAGTACTTC.

V usage is TRBV5-4 and J usage is TRBJ2-3; D uncertain. CDR1 is SGHNT and CDR2 is YYREEE in the germline V gene (reference sequence). Trimming took 1 base from V and 2 from J, leaving 11 bases between them. The CDR3 is 15 residues long. DNA for the CDR3: TGTGCCAGCAGCTTGTTTGGAGAATACACAGATACGCAGTATTTT. It codes for CASSLFGEYTDTQYF.

The rearrangement links TRBV19 to TRBJ1-1, with D possibly being TRBD1 (6 bases). The CDR3 has 13 residues. Trimming took off 7 bases at V and 10 bases at J, with 19 bases between the two ends. Germline V gives CDR1 LNHDA, CDR2 SQIVND (reference sequence). In nucleotides, the CDR3 is TGTGCCAGTACCATTGGATGGGGGCGCGGAGCTTTCTTT. Translating it yields CASTIGWGRGAFF.

This chain links TRBV27 with TRBJ2-3; D possibly corresponds to TRBD2 (5 bases). This CDR3 spans 14 amino acids. CDR1 and CDR2 from the germline V gene are MNHEY and SMNVEV (reference sequence). The V gene lost 6 bases and the J gene lost 10 bases, with 20 bases spanning the gap. CDR3 in amino acids: CASSRLAFGEAQYF. In DNA, the CDR3 is TGTGCCAGCAGCCGGCTAGCTTTCGGTGAAGCGCAGTATTTT.

V gene TRBV5-1 combines with J gene TRBJ2-1; 7 nucleotides align to TRBD1. Germline CDR1 SGHRS, CDR2 YFSETQ. V gave up 3 bases and J gave up 15 bases; unmatched junction bases: 12. This CDR3 is built from 13 residues. CDR3 DNA sequence: TGCGCCAGCAGCTCAGGACAGGTAGTGTCGCGGTTCTTC. This translates into CASSSGQVVSRFF.

V and J are TRBV6-1 and TRBJ1-1, with 9 positions matching TRBD1. The CDR3 totals 18 residues. Germline V gene lookup returns CDR1 MNHNS and CDR2 SASEGT. J was trimmed by 4 bases and V by 1 base; bases with no gene match: 13. In DNA form, the CDR3 reads TGTGCCAGCAGTGAAGAAAGGGGGACAGGGATCCTGGGCACTGAAGCTTTCTTT. The encoded protein is CASSEERGTGILGTEAFF.

CDR3 sequence: CASSLGTDNSPLHF. CDR3 in DNA: TGTGCCAGCAGCTTAGGGACGGACAATTCACCCCTCCACTTT. The genes are TRBV5-5 and TRBJ1-6; a weak D match, TRBD1 (5 bases). CDR3 length: 14 amino acids. Looked up from germline, CDR1 is SGHKS and CDR2 is YYEKEE (reference sequence). V shed 2 bases and J shed 7 bases, with 10 bases lying between them.

This rearrangement joins TRBV6-5 to TRBJ2-2; TRBD1 aligns across 11 bases. Germline assignment: CDR1 MNHEY and CDR2 SVGAGI. V was clipped by 7 bases and J by 7 bases; unmatched bases: 8. CDR3 length: 15 residues. The CDR3 spells CASTVKGTGGGELFF. As DNA, the CDR3 is TGTGCCAGCACCGTAAAAGGGACAGGGGGCGGGGAGCTGTTTTTT.

In its sample, this clone was seen once. This rearrangement joins TRBV29-1 to TRBJ1-1, with 8 bases aligning to TRBD1. Germline V lookup: CDR1 SQVTM, CDR2 ANQGSEA. This CDR3 spans 16 amino acids. J lost 5 bases, V lost 6 bases, and 17 bases had no gene match. The CDR3 spells CSVTLTGEVGGTEAFF. For the CDR3, the DNA is TGCAGCGTGACTCTGACAGGGGAAGTGGGCGGTACTGAAGCTTTCTTT.

This clone appeared a few times. The rearrangement uses TRBV11-2 and TRBJ1-2; 8 bases align to TRBD1. This CDR3 is built from 15 residues. Trimming at V came to 5 bases and at J to 8 bases, leaving 13 bases not matched to a gene. Per germline, CDR1 SGHAT and CDR2 FQNNGV. The CDR3, as DNA: TGTGCCAGCAGCCTAACCAGGACAGGGCCTCTAGGCTACACCTTC. It yields the protein CASSLTRTGPLGYTF. The full variable domain, rest sourced from reference TRBV11-2 and TRBJ1-2, is EAGVAQSPRYKIIEKRQSVAFWCNPISGHATLYWYQQILGQGPKLLIQFQNNGVVDDSQLPKDRFSAERLKGVDSTLKIQPAKLEDSAVYLCASSLTRTGPLGYTFGSGTRLTVV.

The chain recombines TRBV7-9 with TRBJ1-2; 8 nucleotides agree with TRBD1. Germline CDR1 and CDR2: SEHNR and FQNEAQ (reference sequence). V lost 1 base to trimming and J lost 3 bases; unmatched junction nucleotides: 4. CDR3 size: 15 residues. The CDR3 loop reads CASSLETGAHYGYTF. DNA for the CDR3: TGTGCCAGCAGCTTAGAGACAGGGGCTCACTATGGCTACACCTTC.

This clone was picked up many times. The chain recombines TRBV24-1 with TRBJ2-1, with 9 bases that match TRBD1. CDR3 length: 15 amino acids. With V trimmed by 6 bases and J by 2 bases, 4 bases remained unmatched. Germline values: CDR1 KGHDR, CDR2 SFDVKD. The CDR3 reads CATSTRDRAYNEQFF. DNA for the CDR3: TGTGCCACCAGTACCCGGGACAGGGCCTACAATGAGCAGTTCTTC.

The gene calls are TRBV28 and TRBJ2-4, with TRBD2 as a possible D gene (5 bases). The CDR3 runs 13 residues. Germline values: CDR1 MDHEN, CDR2 SYDVKM. V was trimmed by 11 bases and J by 5 bases, leaving 16 bases between them. CDR3 region: CASLWVRENIQYF. CDR3 nucleotide sequence: TGTGCCTCCCTCTGGGTGCGGGAAAACATTCAGTACTTC.

The chain recombines TRBV7-9 with TRBJ2-7; the match to TRBD2 covers 14 bases. V lost 8 bases, J lost 4 bases, and 4 bases stayed unmatched. Germline CDR1 SEHNR, CDR2 FQNEAQ (reference sequence). This CDR3 has 14 amino acids. CDR3 DNA sequence: TGTGCCAGCTCCGGGACTAGCGGGAGTTACGAGCAGTACTTC. Amino acid sequence: CASSGTSGSYEQYF.

The CDR3 DNA reads TGTGCCACCAGTGGGGGACTAGCGGGAGAAGGGGCCTACAATGAGCAGTTCTTC. Protein product: CATSGGLAGEGAYNEQFF. The chain couples TRBV7-8 to TRBJ2-1; 14 positions agree with TRBD2. This CDR3 region has 18 residues. Germline assignment: CDR1 SGHVS and CDR2 FQNEAQ. Unmatched junction bases numbered 13, after V lost 10 bases and J lost 2 bases.

This sequence joins TRBV28 and TRBJ2-1; D not resolved. CDR3 length: 12 amino acids. Germline CDR1 MDHEN, CDR2 SYDVKM. The V gene lost 3 bases and the J gene lost 6 bases, with 6 bases spanning the gap. CDR3 DNA sequence: TGTGCCAGCAGTTTCGGTGCCAATGAGCAGTTCTTC. This translates into CASSFGANEQFF. The variable domain in full, with the rest retrieved from reference TRBV28 and TRBJ2-1, is DVKVTQSSRYLVKRTGEKVFLECVQDMDHENMFWYRQDPGLGLRLIYFSYDVKMKEKGDIPEGYSVSREKKERFSLILESASTNQTSMYLCASSFGANEQFFGPGTRLTVL.

This clone was seen a few times. The chain employs TRBV24-1 and TRBJ1-2, with D hard to call. Germline CDR1 and CDR2: KGHDR and SFDVKD. This CDR3 is 12 amino acids long. The V end was cut by 2 bases, the J end by 5 bases, with 5 bases between. The CDR3 sequence is CATSDSRYGYTF. The DNA of the CDR3 is TGTGCCACCAGTGATTCGAGATATGGCTACACCTTC.

The CDR3, as DNA: TGTGCCAGCAGCTCAGGACTCTATGGCTACACCTTC. This gives the protein CASSSGLYGYTF. The V call is TRBV7-8, the J call TRBJ1-2, with no clear D. The CDR3 totals 12 residues. Per germline, CDR1 SGHVS and CDR2 FQNEAQ. Trimming removed 4 bases from V and 4 bases from J, with 7 bases in between.